This T cell receptor (beta chain) was recovered during a study of blood T cell repertoires in COVID-19. Study-level background: The study drew acute and convalescent COVID-19 samples from the United States, Italy and Spain. PBMCs, B-cell-depleted T cells, or T cells were the source of the cDNA or gDNA that made up the material.

The CDR3 consists of 14 residues. Trimming stripped 3 bases from V and 5 bases from J, with 16 bases between. Germline-derived CDR1 and CDR2 are GTSNPN and SVGIG (reference sequence). In the original workflow: Amplifying reference gene primers gave estimates of nucleated cell counts. The repertoire was sequenced with immunoSEQ multiplex PCR; TCRdb's copy has only in-frame clones and lacks some. V and J calls and clone size are those listed in that table; D and trimming were worked out from the DNA. Here the sample spans 150,000 to 200,000 clones, 70% to 90% being singletons. The sequence came from a human donor in a cohort sampled during active COVID-19. Input material: peripheral blood. This chain uses TRBV30 with TRBJ1-2, with TRBD1 as a possible D gene (6 bases). The CDR3 sequence: CAWSVNGQTYGYTF. The CDR3 coding sequence is TGTGCCTGGAGCGTCAATGGACAGACATATGGCTACACCTTC.